This T cell receptor beta chain was identified in a study of blood T cell repertoires in COVID-19. Looking at the study overall: Acute and convalescent COVID-19 samples came from the United States, Italy and Spain. T cells, B-cell-depleted T cells, or PBMCs provided the cDNA or gDNA that served as material.

Seattle's enrolled individuals joined amid active infection and were then monitored longitudinally. In the original workflow: Amplification from reference gene primers served as the basis for estimated nucleated cell counts. Generated by immunoSEQ multiplex PCR, the TCRdb table keeps only in-frame clones and is missing some. V, J and clone size reflect that table, while D and trimming were determined from the DNA. The sample includes roughly 190,000 clones, roughly 94% seen only once; the top ten take approximately 0.69%. Germline V gives CDR1 LNHDA, CDR2 SQIVND (reference sequence). V was pared by 7 bases and J by 12 bases, with 7 bases of the junction left unmatched. The CDR3 length is 14 residues.

The V gene is TRBV19, the J gene TRBJ2-1, with TRBD2 identical over 15 bases. The receptor was isolated from a man between 25 and 39 years old with COVID-19, enrolled during active disease. Source material: peripheral blood. DNA of the CDR3: TGTGCCAGTACCTCCGGGACTAGCGGGGGGCGGCAGTTCTTC. Its protein is CASTSGTSGGRQFF.